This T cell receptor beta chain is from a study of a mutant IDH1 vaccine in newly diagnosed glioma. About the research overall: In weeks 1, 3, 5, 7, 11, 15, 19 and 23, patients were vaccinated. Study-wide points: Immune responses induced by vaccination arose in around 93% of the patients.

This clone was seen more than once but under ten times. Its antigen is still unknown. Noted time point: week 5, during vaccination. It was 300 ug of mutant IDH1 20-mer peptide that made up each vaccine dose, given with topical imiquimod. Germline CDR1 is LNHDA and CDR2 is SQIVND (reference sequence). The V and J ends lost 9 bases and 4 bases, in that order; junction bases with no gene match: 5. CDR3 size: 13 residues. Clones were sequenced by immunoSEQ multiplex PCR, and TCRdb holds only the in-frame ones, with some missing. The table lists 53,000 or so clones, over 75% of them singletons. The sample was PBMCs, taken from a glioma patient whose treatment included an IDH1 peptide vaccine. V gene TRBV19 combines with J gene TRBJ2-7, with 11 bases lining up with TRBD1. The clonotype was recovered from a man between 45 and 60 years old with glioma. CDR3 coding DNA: TGTGCCAGCGGCCGGGACAGGGGGTACGAGCAGTACTTC. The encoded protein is CASGRDRGYEQYF.